These 21 T cell receptor beta chains were sequenced from one sample in a study of T cells in Graves' hyperthyroidism and ophthalmopathy. What was amplified from RNA transcripts were TCR beta CDR3 regions. First-round RT-PCR of the TCR CDR3 relied on the HTBI primer set. Via MiXCR, TCRdb re-called the multiplex PCR reads, giving one row per CDR3 protein. The sample comprises 550,000 to 650,000 distinct CDR3 sequences, 11% to 15% of which are singletons, and approximately 13% rests with the top ten. The specimen was blood. The receptors were sampled from a woman aged 40 to 50 with Graves' hyperthyroidism.

The gene calls are TRBV20-1 and TRBJ2-5; D is unclear. CDR1 and CDR2 from the germline V gene are DFQATT and SNEGSKA (reference sequence). V lost 6 bases and J 0 bases, leaving 20 bases between the germline ends. CDR3 length equals 16 residues. The CDR3, as DNA: TGCAGTGCCCTCTCATCCGGCGGCAGGTACCAAGAGACCCAGTACTTC. The encoded protein is CSALSSGGRYQETQYF.

This clonotype has a handful of counts. DNA for the CDR3: TGTGCCTCTTACCCGGAGGACCTCCGCGGGGATGAGCAGTTCTTC. Its protein product is CASYPEDLRGDEQFF. The chain links TRBV19 to TRBJ2-1, with a tentative D call TRBD2 (6 bases). Per germline, CDR1 LNHDA and CDR2 SQIVND (reference sequence). The CDR3 is 15 amino acids. Trimming left V 11 bases short and J 8 bases short, with 25 bases between.

This clonotype was observed a few times. The chain uses TRBV12-3 or TRBV12-4 and TRBJ1-2; D is possibly TRBD1 (5 bases). Between the trimmed V and J ends, which lost 3 bases and 7 bases, there was a span of 15 bases. The CDR3 has 14 amino acids. The CDR3 DNA reads as TGTGCCAGCAGTTTGGACATGCAGAGGCTTGGCTACACCTTC. Translating it yields CASSLDMQRLGYTF.

The V gene is TRBV7-6, the J gene TRBJ2-7, with 10 nucleotides matching TRBD2. The CDR3 runs 17 residues. V lost 4 bases, J lost 0 bases, and 9 bases stayed unmatched. Germline V gives CDR1 SGHVS, CDR2 FNYEAQ. The CDR3 coding sequence is TGTGCCAGCAGCTGGGGGAGCGGGAGGGCCTACTCCTACGAGCAGTACTTC. Amino acid sequence: CASSWGSGRAYSYEQYF.

Many counts were recorded for this clonotype. This chain links TRBV28 with TRBJ2-5, with 9 bases matching TRBD2. Trimming cost V 2 bases and J 5 bases; bases outside gene matches: 9. Looked up from germline, CDR1 is MDHEN and CDR2 is SYDVKM. CDR3 length: 16 amino acids. The CDR3 loop reads CASSLSLSGSYETQYF. CDR3 bases: TGTGCCAGCAGTTTAAGCCTTAGCGGGAGCTATGAGACCCAGTACTTC.

This chain uses TRBV27 with TRBJ2-7; D is perhaps TRBD1 (6 bases). Germline CDR1 is MNHEY and CDR2 is SMNVEV (reference sequence). This CDR3 region has 13 residues. V lost 5 bases and J 2 bases, leaving 10 bases between the germline ends. In DNA form, the CDR3 reads TGTGCCAGCAGTGACAGGCCCCCCTACGAGCAGTACTTC. Translating gives CASSDRPPYEQYF.

This clonotype occurred a few times. The V call is TRBV11-2, the J call TRBJ2-3, with no clear D. Germline-derived CDR1 and CDR2 are SGHAT and FQNNGV. The CDR3 runs to 15 residues. Trimming took 0 bases from V and 2 from J, leaving 9 bases between them. The CDR3 sequence: CASSLDLDSTDTQYF. CDR3 nucleotide sequence: TGTGCCAGCAGCTTAGATCTCGACTCCACAGATACGCAGTATTTT.

This clonotype was counted ten times or more. The V and J genes are TRBV28 and TRBJ2-1, with TRBD2 identical over 9 bases. The junction had 11 bases not matched to a gene; V was cut back by 3 bases and J by 5 bases. This CDR3 has 17 residues. The germline V gene has CDR1 MDHEN and CDR2 SYDVKM. CDR3 DNA: TGTGCCAGCAGTTTCCTCGGGGCTAGCGGGATCCACAATGAGCAGTTCTTC. This codes for CASSFLGASGIHNEQFF.

This clonotype was recorded a few times. The chain combines TRBV9 with TRBJ2-1; maybe TRBD2 (8 bases). Germline V lookup: CDR1 SGDLS, CDR2 YYNGEE. V shed 0 bases and J shed 8 bases, with 36 bases lying between them. This CDR3 is 22 amino acids long. CDR3 sequence (DNA): TGTGCCAGCAGCGTAGAATTGGGGGGGACTAGTGGGTACCTGACCCAGGGGGATGAGCAGTTCTTC. This encodes CASSVELGGTSGYLTQGDEQFF.

In its sample, this clonotype was seen a few times. This chain connects TRBV28 to TRBJ1-2, with D possibly matching TRBD1 (6 bases). Germline assignment: CDR1 MDHEN and CDR2 SYDVKM. V was clipped by 4 bases and J by 8 bases, with 11 bases between them. CDR3 length equals 12 residues. This chain's CDR3 is CASSWQGGGYTF. The CDR3 DNA is TGTGCCAGCAGTTGGCAAGGGGGGGGCTACACCTTC.

The chain couples TRBV9 to TRBJ2-4; D gene uncertain. From germline, CDR1 is SGDLS and CDR2 YYNGEE. The CDR3 has 14 amino acids. V lost 2 bases and J 8 bases, leaving 14 bases between the germline ends. CDR3 region: CASSVGTKSDIQYF. CDR3 coding DNA: TGTGCCAGCAGCGTTGGTACTAAGAGTGACATTCAGTACTTC.

The CDR3 nucleotides read TGCGCCAGCAGCTTGGGAGTAGCGGGAGGTCTTCCCAATGAGCAGTTCTTC. Its translation: CASSLGVAGGLPNEQFF. This sequence joins TRBV5-1 and TRBJ2-1, with TRBD2 identical over 10 bases. Germline CDR1 and CDR2: SGHRS and YFSETQ. The CDR3 loop spans 17 amino acids. Losses at the gene ends were 0 bases for V and 6 bases for J; bases not matched to a gene: 9.

In regard to this clonotype: Germline is not matched at one junction end, which may reflect a read error. The CDR3 DNA reads as TGTGCCAGCAACTTAGTCTCACAAGAGACCCAGTACTTC. It specifies CASNLVSQETQYF. This rearrangement joins TRBV11-2 to TRBJ2-5; D is unclear. This CDR3 has 13 residues. In germline, CDR1 is SGHAT, CDR2 FQNNGV.

This clonotype was seen more than once but under ten times. This chain joins TRBV30 and TRBJ1-2; D possibly corresponds to TRBD1 (6 bases). The CDR3 is 15 amino acids. CDR1 and CDR2 from the germline V gene are GTSNPN and SVGIG (reference sequence). Trimming left V 2 bases short and J 7 bases short, with 20 bases between. The CDR3: CAWSNSGAGLGGYTF. CDR3 DNA sequence: TGTGCCTGGAGTAACTCGGGGGCGGGACTGGGTGGCTACACCTTC.

V usage is TRBV19 and J usage is TRBJ1-6, with a weak D call TRBD1 (6 bases). V shed 5 bases and J shed 4 bases, with 6 bases lying between them. The CDR3 is made up of 13 amino acids. Germline-derived CDR1 and CDR2 are LNHDA and SQIVND (reference sequence). CDR3 region: CASSGQYNSPLHF. DNA of the CDR3: TGTGCCAGTAGTGGACAGTATAATTCACCCCTCCACTTT.

This chain uses TRBV6-1 with TRBJ2-3; TRBD2 matches 12 bases. This CDR3 is 19 amino acids long. V dropped 6 bases and J dropped 4; count of bases not matched to a gene: 17. Germline CDR1 and CDR2: MNHNS and SASEGT. The CDR3 DNA is TGTGCCAGCAGCCTCCGGGAACCAGGACTAGCGGGGAAGGCAGATACGCAGTATTTT. The encoded protein is CASSLREPGLAGKADTQYF.

In its sample, this clonotype was seen many times. The gene calls are TRBV7-2 and TRBJ2-7; 8 bases line up with TRBD2. The CDR3 consists of 13 residues. The V segment lost 5 bases and the J segment 5 bases; nucleotides outside the gene matches: 5. Germline loops: CDR1 SGHTA, CDR2 FQGNSA. The CDR3 bases are TGTGCCAGCAGCCCGAGCGGGAGTCACGAGCAGTACTTC. It yields the protein CASSPSGSHEQYF. Drawing the rest from reference TRBV7-2 and TRBJ2-7, the complete variable domain is GAGVSQSPSNKVTEKGKDVELRCDPISGHTALYWYRQSLGQGLEFLIYFQGNSAPDKSGLPSDRFSAERTGGSVSTLTIQRTQQEDSAVYLCASSPSGSHEQYFGPGTRLTVT.

In this sample, this clonotype turned up a few times. The chain employs TRBV29-1 and TRBJ2-5; no firm D call. The CDR3 consists of 14 residues. Per the germline V gene, CDR1 is SQVTM and CDR2 is ANQGSEA. The V and J ends lost 7 bases and 4 bases respectively, with 19 bases between them. DNA for the CDR3: TGCAGCGCCCGGGCACGCCTGAGAGGAGAGACCCAGTACTTC. As protein: CSARARLRGETQYF.

The J gene is TRBJ2-5, the V gene TRBV25-1, with 7 nucleotides matching TRBD2. Per the germline V gene, CDR1 is MGHDK and CDR2 is SYGVNS. This CDR3 has 14 residues. J lost 3 bases, V lost 6 bases, and 7 bases had no gene match. The CDR3 loop is CASSPTSAEETQYF. In DNA, the CDR3 is TGTGCCAGCAGCCCCACTAGCGCGGAAGAGACCCAGTACTTC.

This clonotype came up a few times. J is TRBJ1-2 and V is TRBV12-3 or TRBV12-4; TRBD1 matches 8 bases. CDR3 length: 15 amino acids. V was clipped by 2 bases and J by 0 bases; unmatched bases: 2. The CDR3 DNA sequence: TGTGCCAGCAGTTTAAGGGGACAGGCTAACTATGGCTACACCTTC. Amino acids: CASSLRGQANYGYTF.

This clonotype has at least ten counts. V and J are TRBV2 and TRBJ2-1; D is unresolved. CDR1 is SNHLY and CDR2 is FYNNEI in the germline V gene. V was pared by 6 bases and J by 10 bases, with 10 bases between. The CDR3 is 11 residues long. The CDR3 DNA reads as TGTGCCAGCAGAGACCCAGGAGAGCAGTTCTTC. Its translation is CASRDPGEQFF.